This TCR beta chain was recorded in a study of OX40 agonist ivuxolimab in advanced cancers. Study in general: Ivuxolimab, an agonistic anti-OX40 (CD134) antibody, was given to patients. Partial responses were recorded for three patients, including one with hepatocellular carcinoma and two with cutaneous melanoma.

The length of the CDR3 is 13 residues. Germline V gene data show CDR1 as LNHDA and CDR2 as SQIVND (reference sequence). V shed 9 bases and J shed 2 bases, with 14 bases lying between them. Autoimmune disease history or systemic immunosuppression was exclusionary. Clones were read by immunoSEQ multiplex PCR, and TCRdb kept only the in-frame ones, dropping some. The table shows nearly 60,000 clones, with roughly 88% occurring only once. The sample was CD4+ or CD8+ T cells sorted from blood, taken in a trial of the OX40 agonist ivuxolimab. The rearrangement links TRBV19 to TRBJ2-7; TRBD1 is a possible D gene (5 bases). The TCR was taken from an adult with an advanced solid tumor such as melanoma, head and neck, liver or kidney cancer. The CDR3 sequence: CASRAGSTYEQYF. CDR3 nucleotide sequence: TGTGCCAGCCGAGCAGGGTCAACCTACGAGCAGTACTTC.